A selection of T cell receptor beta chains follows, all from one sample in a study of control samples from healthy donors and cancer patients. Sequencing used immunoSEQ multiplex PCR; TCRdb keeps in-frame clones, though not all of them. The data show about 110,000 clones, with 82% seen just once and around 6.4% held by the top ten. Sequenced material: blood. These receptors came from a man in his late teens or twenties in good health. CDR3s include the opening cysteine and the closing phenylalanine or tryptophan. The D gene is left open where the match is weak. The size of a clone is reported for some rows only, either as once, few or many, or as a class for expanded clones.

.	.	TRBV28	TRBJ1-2	TGTGCCAGCAGTTTAGTGGCAGGATTCCATGGCTACACCTTC	CASSLVAGFHGYTF
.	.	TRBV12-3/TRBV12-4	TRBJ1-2	TGTGCCAGCAGTTTAGGACAAGTCGATGGCTACACCTTC	CASSLGQVDGYTF
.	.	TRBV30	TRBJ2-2	TGTGCCTGGAAGGGATGGGGGGCCAACACCGGGGAGCTGTTTTTT	CAWKGWGANTGELFF
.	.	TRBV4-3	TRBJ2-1	TGCGCCAGCAGCCAACCGGGCAGGGGAGTCAATGAGCAGTTCTTC	CASSQPGRGVNEQFF
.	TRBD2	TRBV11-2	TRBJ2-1	TGTGCCAGCAGCTCCTCACAGGGACTAGCTCGCTATGAGCAGTTCTTC	CASSSSQGLARYEQFF
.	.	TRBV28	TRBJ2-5	TGTGCCAGCAGTGCGACGGTGTACCAAGAGACCCAGTACTTC	CASSATVYQETQYF
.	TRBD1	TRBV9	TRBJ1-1	TGTGCCAGCAGCGTGGGGACAGCGAACACTGAAGCTTTCTTT	CASSVGTANTEAFF
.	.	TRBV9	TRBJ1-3	TGTGCCAGCAGCGCCCGAGTTTCAACCGTGGGGACACGCTCTGGAAACACCATATATTTT	CASSARVSTVGTRSGNTIYF
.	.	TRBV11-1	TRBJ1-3	TGTGCCAGCAGCTCCGGCTTCCGGGACATCCCGAGCACCATATATTTT	CASSSGFRDIPSTIYF
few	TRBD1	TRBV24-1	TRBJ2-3	TGTGCCACCAGCATGGACAGGGTAGGCACAGATACGCAGTATTTT	CATSMDRVGTDTQYF
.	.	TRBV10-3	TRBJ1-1	TGTGCCATCAGAGGACAGCCCACCGGGAACACTGAAGCTTTCTTT	CAIRGQPTGNTEAFF
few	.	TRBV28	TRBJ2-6	TGTGCCAGCGGACACAGGGCCTCTGGGGCCAACGTCCTGACTTTC	CASGHRASGANVLTF
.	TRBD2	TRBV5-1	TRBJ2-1	TGCGCCAGCAGCCCGGAGCGGGGCGGGCTTACAGGCAATGAGCAGTTCTTC	CASSPERGGLTGNEQFF
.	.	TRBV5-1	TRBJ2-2	TGCGCCAGCAGCACGGAGGGGGGGAGCCACACCGGGGAGCTGTTTTTT	CASSTEGGSHTGELFF
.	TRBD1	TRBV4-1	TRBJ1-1	TGCGCTAGCAGCCAAGAGGGGGACAGAGCGAACACTGAAGCTTTCTTT	CASSQEGDRANTEAFF
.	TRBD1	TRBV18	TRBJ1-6	TGTGCCAGCTCTCAAGACAGGGGTTACTCACCCCTCCACTTT	CASSQDRGYSPLHF
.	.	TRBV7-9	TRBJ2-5	TGTGCCAGCAGCTTACTGCAGGGCGAGACCCAGTACTTC	CASSLLQGETQYF
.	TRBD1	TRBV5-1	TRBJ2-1	TGCGCCAGCAGCTTGGAACAGGGGGCTTGGGATGAGCAGTTCTTC	CASSLEQGAWDEQFF
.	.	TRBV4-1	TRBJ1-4	TGCGCCAGCAGCCAAGGCCCTATCGGGACGGCCACCGAGGGACTGTTTTTT	CASSQGPIGTATEGLFF